A selection of T cell receptor beta chains follows, all from one sample in a study of cytomegalovirus exposure and HLA in healthy donors. Libraries were prepared by immunoSEQ multiplex PCR; TCRdb keeps only in-frame clonotypes and omits some of them. The data contain approximately 150,000 clones, around 72% of them singletons. The specimen was PBMCs. The receptors shown here come from a woman aged 40-49 years in good health and CMV-seropositive. The CDR3 runs from the conserved cysteine through the conserved F or W. A D gene is named only where the DNA matches it firmly. Not every row has a clone size; where given, it reads once, few, many or a size class.

15	TRBV6-1	few	.	TRBJ2-2	TGTGCCAGCAGTGAAATGGGAGCGGCCACCGGGGAGCTGTTTTTT	CASSEMGAATGELFF
15	TRBV7-3	once	TRBD2	TRBJ2-5	TGTGCCAGCAGCTTCGGGCGGGGGGGCCGAGAGACCCAGTACTTC	CASSFGRGGRETQYF
13	TRBV29-1	few	.	TRBJ1-2	TGCAGCGTTGAAGATCCAGGGGACTATGGCTACACCTTC	CSVEDPGDYGYTF
14	TRBV6-1	many	.	TRBJ1-3	TGTGCCAGCAGTGAAGGAGGGAGTAGAAACACCATATATTTT	CASSEGGSRNTIYF
16	TRBV27	.	TRBD1	TRBJ1-1	TGTGCCAGCAGTACCGGGAACAGGGGGTCCTACACTGAAGCTTTCTTT	CASSTGNRGSYTEAFF
15	TRBV7-8	.	TRBD1	TRBJ2-2	TGTGCCAGCAGCTTAACAGGGGGCTCGGCCGGGGAGCTGTTTTTT	CASSLTGGSAGELFF
13	TRBV5-1	few	.	TRBJ2-7	TGCGCCAGCAGCACCGGACAGACCTACGAGCAGTACTTC	CASSTGQTYEQYF
17	TRBV5-6	few	.	TRBJ1-2	TGTGCCAGCAGCTTGCGGTCAGCCATTGAAGAACTATATGGCTACACCTTC	CASSLRSAIEELYGYTF
13	TRBV6-5	.	TRBD1	TRBJ1-4	TGTGCCAGCAGTAGGGACAGAAATGAAAAACTGTTTTTT	CASSRDRNEKLFF
16	TRBV5-1	.	TRBD2	TRBJ2-6	TGCGCCAGCAGCTTTCGCGGGGGAGGTGGGGCCAACGTCCTGACTTTC	CASSFRGGGGANVLTF
12	TRBV6-5	.	TRBD1	TRBJ1-6	TGTGCCAGCACTACAGGGGCGCCACCCCTCCACTTT	CASTTGAPPLHF
18	TRBV21-1	.	.	TRBJ2-3	TGTGCCAGCAGCAAAAAAAGGACTAGCGGGGCCCTTGGAGATACGCAGTATTTT	CASSKKRTSGALGDTQYF
14	TRBV30	.	TRBD1	TRBJ1-2	TGTGCCTGGAGACCCCGGACAGGAAACTATGGCTACACCTTC	CAWRPRTGNYGYTF
14	TRBV4-3	few	.	TRBJ1-5	TGCGCCAGCAGCCAAGATGAGTCGGTTGGGCCCCAGCATTTT	CASSQDESVGPQHF
15	TRBV6-5	.	TRBD2	TRBJ2-3	TGTGCCAGCAGTTACTCGCTAGCGGGGTCAGATACGCAGTATTTT	CASSYSLAGSDTQYF
15	TRBV2	.	.	TRBJ1-5	TGTGCCAGCAGTGAACAGACAGTATCTGGTCAGCCCCAGCATTTT	CASSEQTVSGQPQHF
14	TRBV2	few	.	TRBJ2-7	TGTGCCAGCAGTGCGGGGGAACTTCTGGGCGAGCAGTACTTC	CASSAGELLGEQYF
16	TRBV30	.	TRBD1	TRBJ1-2	TGTGCCTGGAGTACCGACCATGAAGGGACAGCACGCGGCTACACCTTC	CAWSTDHEGTARGYTF
14	TRBV7-9	.	.	TRBJ1-1	TGTGCCAGCAGCTTAGTGGGTGGAGGCACTGAAGCTTTCTTT	CASSLVGGGTEAFF
15	TRBV5-6	.	.	TRBJ1-6	TGTGCCAGCAGCTTGGGGGGGACTGATAATTCACCCCTCCACTTT	CASSLGGTDNSPLHF
17	TRBV28	.	TRBD2	TRBJ2-5	TGTGCCAGCAGTTCCCCATCTAGCGGGGGGGTATCCGAGACCCAGTACTTC	CASSSPSSGGVSETQYF
13	TRBV2	.	.	TRBJ1-2	TGTGCCAGCTTTCAGGGGTGGCGTTACGGCTACACCTTC	CASFQGWRYGYTF
14	TRBV7-3	.	.	TRBJ1-1	TGTGCCAGCAGCTCCCAGGAACCGAACACTGAAGCTTTCTTT	CASSSQEPNTEAFF
15	TRBV15	.	.	TRBJ1-3	TGTGCCACCAGCTTCCCGGGGGAAGGTGGAAACACCATATATTTT	CATSFPGEGGNTIYF
15	TRBV19	.	.	TRBJ2-1	TGTGCCAGTACCCCCGCGGACACCGACTACAATGAGCAGTTCTTC	CASTPADTDYNEQFF
15	TRBV5-1	.	.	TRBJ2-2	TGCGCCAGCAGCGCAGGGGCCCCGAACACCGGGGAGCTGTTTTTT	CASSAGAPNTGELFF
14	TRBV7-3	.	.	TRBJ2-3	TGTGCCAGCAGCTTACACCGGGGAGCAGATACGCAGTATTTT	CASSLHRGADTQYF
12	TRBV7-9	.	.	TRBJ1-2	TGTTCCAGCAGCTTACGGCGGGCTGGCTACACCTTC	CSSSLRRAGYTF
18	TRBV29-1	.	TRBD1	TRBJ2-6	TGCAGCGTTGAAGCATTGACAGGGGGAGACCCTGGGGCCAACGGCCTGACTTTC	CSVEALTGGDPGANGLTF
13	TRBV6-6	.	TRBD1	TRBJ2-7	TGTGCCAGCGCCCGACAGGGCGCCTACGAGCAGTACTTC	CASARQGAYEQYF
13	TRBV27	.	.	TRBJ2-1	TGTGCCAGCAGTCCTCCGGGACATTGGGAGCAGTTCTTC	CASSPPGHWEQFF
14	TRBV5-5	.	.	TRBJ2-7	TGTGCCAGCAGCTTCGGTAGTGCCAGGGCCGAGCAGTACTTC	CASSFGSARAEQYF
16	TRBV7-9	.	.	TRBJ1-4	TGTGCCAGCAGCTTAGGTCCCAGGGCAACTAATGAAAAACTGTTTTTT	CASSLGPRATNEKLFF
14	TRBV6-5	.	.	TRBJ1-6	TGTGCCAGCAGTTACGCAGGGGAGAATTCACCCCTCCACTTT	CASSYAGENSPLHF
16	TRBV18	few	TRBD1	TRBJ1-4	TGTGCCAGCTCATACGGGACAGTATCGTCTAATGAAAAACTGTTTTTT	CASSYGTVSSNEKLFF
15	TRBV11-1	few	.	TRBJ2-6	TGTGCCAGCAGCGTGTACAGCTCTGGGGCCAACGTCCTGACTTTC	CASSVYSSGANVLTF